This TCR beta chain came from a study of OX40 agonist ivuxolimab in advanced cancers. Across the whole study: As their treatment, patients were administered ivuxolimab, an agonistic anti-OX40 (CD134) antibody. Patients assigned to dose escalation were diagnosed with hepatocellular carcinoma, melanoma, renal cell or head and neck cancer. At about 81% male, the cohort had a mean age of approximately 64 years, ranging from 23 to 79.

The CDR3 spans 14 residues. Trimming stripped 7 bases from V and 0 bases from J, with 14 bases between. Germline V CDR1 and CDR2: SGDLS, YYNGEE. Sequenced by immunoSEQ multiplex PCR; TCRdb stores in-frame clones only, minus some. The data show around 11,000 clones, approximately 80% seen once. This receptor was taken from an adult with an advanced solid tumor such as melanoma, head and neck, liver or kidney cancer. The rearrangement joins TRBV9 to TRBJ2-7; D could derive from TRBD1 or TRBD2 (5 bases each). The sample was CD4+ or CD8+ T cells sorted from blood, taken in a trial of the OX40 agonist ivuxolimab. This CDR3 is CASGPEGRSYEQYF. The CDR3 bases are TGTGCCAGCGGCCCTGAGGGGCGCTCCTACGAGCAGTACTTC.